The 18 T cell receptor beta chains listed next were all sequenced from one sample in a study of shared clonotypes between healthy human individuals (dated by TCRdb to 2018 to 2021). The library was generated by the immunoSEQ multiplex PCR assay. TCRdb took over this immuneACCESS table, retaining in-frame rearrangements with V and J assigned. Such tables are incomplete; in checked studies, under half of the missing clones stem from an unresolved V gene, and the remainder is unexplained. For this sample there are under 2,500,000 clones; 90% to 97% appear just once. 0.13% of the sample belongs to the ten largest clones. The sample consisted of naive CD4+ T cells sorted from blood. In the paper's terms, the cell subset or site label means: CD45RA+ positively selected. These receptors were obtained from a young man in good health.

The chain links TRBV19 to TRBJ1-1, with unresolved D. The CDR3 sequence is 14 residues long. The V and J ends lost 6 bases and 1 base respectively, with 12 bases between them. CDR1 and CDR2 (germline): LNHDA, SQIVND (reference sequence). The CDR3 nucleotides read TGTGCCAGTAGGGTCGGGCGGGGGAACACTGAAGCTTTCTTT. Its translation is CASRVGRGNTEAFF. The complete variable domain, with remaining parts taken from reference TRBV19 and TRBJ1-1, reads DGGITQSPKYLFRKEGQNVTLSCEQNLNHDAMYWYRQDPGQGLRLIYYSQIVNDFQKGDIAEGYSVSREKKESFPLTVTSAQKNPTAFYLCASRVGRGNTEAFFGQGTRLTVV.

The genes are TRBV19 and TRBJ1-4; D is ambiguous. V was clipped by 4 bases and J by 7 bases, with 10 bases between them. CDR3 length: 13 amino acids. CDR1 is LNHDA and CDR2 is SQIVND in the germline V gene (reference sequence). The CDR3 is CASSSQAGEKLFF. CDR3 sequence (DNA): TGTGCCAGTAGTAGCCAGGCGGGTGAAAAACTGTTTTTT.

This rearrangement joins TRBV5-1 to TRBJ1-1; 7 bases are a match to TRBD1. Germline CDR1 SGHRS, CDR2 YFSETQ. V was pared by 4 bases and J by 4 bases, with 4 bases of the junction left unmatched. The CDR3 contains 13 residues. CDR3 bases: TGCGCCAGCAGCCCGACAGGGCTCACTGAAGCTTTCTTT. Translated, it gives CASSPTGLTEAFF.

This clone was detected once. The chain carries TRBV6-1 and TRBJ2-1; TRBD1 is a possible D gene (7 bases). Germline values: CDR1 MNHNS, CDR2 SASEGT. CDR3 length: 15 amino acids. Trimming stripped 6 bases from V and 3 bases from J, with 15 bases between. The CDR3 sequence: CASRGWQGGYNEQFF. The CDR3 nucleotides read TGTGCCAGCAGGGGCTGGCAGGGGGGCTACAATGAGCAGTTCTTC.

In regard to this clone: This specimen includes other DNA sequences encoding the same CDR3. J is TRBJ2-1 and V is TRBV30, with D unclear. V was clipped by 4 bases and J by 1 base, with 8 bases between them. Per germline, CDR1 GTSNPN and CDR2 SVGIG (reference sequence). The CDR3 has 13 amino acids. CDR3 protein: CAWKGGSYNEQFF. CDR3 bases: TGTGCCTGGAAGGGCGGTTCCTACAATGAGCAGTTCTTC.

The gene calls are TRBV2 and TRBJ1-5, with 7 bases identical to TRBD1. Germline V lookup: CDR1 SNHLY, CDR2 FYNNEI. V lost 6 bases and J lost 5; bases outside the gene matches: 10. CDR3 size: 15 residues. CDR3 protein: CASSKETGKDQPQHF. DNA for the CDR3: TGTGCCAGCAGCAAAGAGACAGGGAAGGATCAGCCCCAGCATTTT.

The CDR3 sequence: CASSPHVGDGAYEQYF. The CDR3 DNA follows: TGTGCCAGCAGCCCCCACGTGGGGGATGGGGCCTACGAGCAGTACTTC. The genes are TRBV4-2 and TRBJ2-7; either TRBD1 or TRBD2 may supply D (5 bases each). CDR1 and CDR2 from the germline V gene are LGHNA and YNFKEQ. CDR3 length: 16 amino acids. V lost 4 bases to trimming and J lost 2 bases, with 18 bases between them.

This chain connects TRBV5-6 to TRBJ1-1; 7 nucleotides align to TRBD1. The CDR3 has 17 residues. Germline V gene sequence: CDR1 SGHDT, CDR2 YYEEEE. V was pared by 4 bases and J by 3 bases, with 15 bases of the junction left unmatched. DNA of the CDR3: TGTGCCAGCAGCCTAGGACAGGTTCTTGCGTTGTACACTGAAGCTTTCTTT. It translates to CASSLGQVLALYTEAFF.

The chain combines TRBV19 with TRBJ1-2, with a tentative D call TRBD1 (5 bases). The germline V gene encodes CDR1 LNHDA and CDR2 SQIVND (reference sequence). With 3 bases removed from V and 4 bases from J, the gap between germline ends came to 18 bases. The CDR3 length is 16 residues. CDR3 protein: CASSIRPGRDPYGYTF. The CDR3 region has the DNA TGTGCCAGTAGTATTAGACCGGGACGGGACCCCTATGGCTACACCTTC.

This clone was seen once. The rearrangement links TRBV6-6 to TRBJ1-6, with TRBD1 as a possible D gene (5 bases). V lost 11 bases and J 6 bases, leaving 11 bases between the germline ends. The CDR3 has 12 amino acids. Germline V gives CDR1 MNHNY, CDR2 SVGAGI (reference sequence). The CDR3 DNA reads TGTGCCGGGGGGGGGAGTAATTCACCCCTCCACTTT. Protein sequence: CAGGGSNSPLHF.

This chain uses TRBV27 with TRBJ1-1; D ambiguous. The V gene lost 3 bases and the J gene lost 3 bases, with 8 bases spanning the gap. CDR1 is MNHEY and CDR2 is SMNVEV in the germline V gene (reference sequence). CDR3 length equals 13 residues. The CDR3 DNA sequence: TGTGCCAGCAGTTTTGGGTCGGACACTGAAGCTTTCTTT. Amino acids: CASSFGSDTEAFF.

The chain employs TRBV6-6 and TRBJ1-4, with D unclear. CDR3 length: 16 residues. Germline V CDR1 and CDR2: MNHNY, SVGAGI (reference sequence). Trimming cost V 4 bases and J 3 bases, with 15 bases left between them. For the CDR3, the DNA is TGTGCCAGCAGTTTACTCAACCCGGCAGCTAATGAAAAACTGTTTTTT. The encoded protein is CASSLLNPAANEKLFF.

The CDR3 region has the DNA TGTGCCAGCCGAGAAGCGAGGAACACTGAAGCTTTCTTT. Protein: CASREARNTEAFF. The gene calls are TRBV6-6 and TRBJ1-1; no clear D gene. V dropped 8 bases and J dropped 1 base, with 11 bases sitting between them. This CDR3 spans 13 amino acids. CDR1 and CDR2 (germline): MNHNY, SVGAGI (reference sequence).

As to this clone: Other nucleotide sequences in the sample specify the same CDR3. The chain joins TRBV19 to TRBJ1-1, with 8 bases fitting TRBD1. J was trimmed by 4 bases and V by 2 bases; bases with no gene match: 0. Germline CDR1 is LNHDA and CDR2 is SQIVND (reference sequence). This CDR3 has 13 amino acids. This CDR3 is CASSITGGTEAFF. The CDR3 nucleotides read TGTGCCAGTAGTATAACAGGGGGCACTGAAGCTTTCTTT.

The V and J genes are TRBV28 and TRBJ1-3, with 11 bases matching TRBD1. Germline loops: CDR1 MDHEN, CDR2 SYDVKM. The V and J ends lost 4 bases and 8 bases, in that order; junction bases with no gene match: 7. The CDR3 runs to 15 residues. This chain's CDR3 is CASSSGQGGFYTIYF. In nucleotides, the CDR3 is TGTGCCAGCAGTTCGGGACAGGGGGGTTTTTACACCATATATTTT. The full variable domain, completed using reference TRBV28 and TRBJ1-3, is DVKVTQSSRYLVKRTGEKVFLECVQDMDHENMFWYRQDPGLGLRLIYFSYDVKMKEKGDIPEGYSVSREKKERFSLILESASTNQTSMYLCASSSGQGGFYTIYFGEGSWLTVV.

The chain carries TRBV5-1 and TRBJ1-1; 8 positions match TRBD1. The CDR3 runs 14 residues. The V gene's germline CDR1 is SGHRS and CDR2 YFSETQ. The ends lost 0 bases at V and 8 bases at J; junction bases unmatched: 6. CDR3 sequence: CASSLGGTGIEAFF. CDR3 DNA sequence: TGCGCCAGCAGCTTGGGCGGGACAGGCATCGAAGCTTTCTTT.

CDR3 in amino acids: CASSLGQGVPDTQYF. In DNA, the CDR3 is TGTGCCAGCAGCTTGGGACAGGGAGTCCCAGATACGCAGTATTTT. This chain uses TRBV11-3 with TRBJ2-3; TRBD1 matches 9 bases. Germline CDR1 reads SGHNT; CDR2 reads YENEEA. V trimming: 3 bases; J trimming: 4 bases; junction bases outside the gene matches: 5. This CDR3 is 15 amino acids long. Full variable domain (outside the CDR3, taken from reference TRBV11-3 and TRBJ2-3): EAGVVQSPRYKIIEKKQPVAFWCNPISGHNTLYWYLQNLGQGPELLIRYENEEAVDDSQLPKDRFSAERLKGVDSTLKIQPAELGDSAVYLCASSLGQGVPDTQYFGPGTRLTVL.

Turning to this clone: The sample holds other DNA sequences that translate to the same CDR3. The chain recombines TRBV5-1 with TRBJ1-1; D is unclear. Deletions cut 4 bases from V and 2 bases from J, with 9 bases between. The CDR3 is 13 amino acids. Germline V lookup: CDR1 SGHRS, CDR2 YFSETQ. CDR3 bases: TGCGCCAGCAGCACGACGGGAAACACTGAAGCTTTCTTT. Residues: CASSTTGNTEAFF.